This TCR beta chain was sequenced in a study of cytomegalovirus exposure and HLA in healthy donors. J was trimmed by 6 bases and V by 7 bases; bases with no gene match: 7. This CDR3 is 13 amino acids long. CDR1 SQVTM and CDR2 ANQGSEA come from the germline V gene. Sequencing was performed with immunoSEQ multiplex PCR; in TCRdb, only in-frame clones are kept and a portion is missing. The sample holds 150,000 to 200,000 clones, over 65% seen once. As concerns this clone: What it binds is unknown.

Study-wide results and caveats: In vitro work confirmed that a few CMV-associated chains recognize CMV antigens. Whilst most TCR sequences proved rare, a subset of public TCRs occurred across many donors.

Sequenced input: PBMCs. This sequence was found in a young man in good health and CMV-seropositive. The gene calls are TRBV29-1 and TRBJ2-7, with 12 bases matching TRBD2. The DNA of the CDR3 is TGCAGCGCGACTAGCGGGAGTGTGGGCGAGCAGTACTTC. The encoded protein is CSATSGSVGEQYF.